This TCR beta chain was sequenced during a study of T cells in Graves' hyperthyroidism and ophthalmopathy. Findings and limits, study-wide: Most thyroid clonotypes expanded above 0.001 appeared in blood too.

Many counts were recorded for this clonotype. Its antigen remains unknown. Template material for amplifying TCR beta CDR3 regions consisted of RNA transcripts. An initial round of RT-PCR targeting the TCR CDR3 relied on the HTBI primer set. TCRdb independently ran MiXCR on the multiplex PCR reads; one entry per CDR3 protein. The sample lists about 420,000 distinct CDR3 sequences; 15% to 17% were seen once. Germline V gene sequence: CDR1 SGDLS, CDR2 YYNGEE. CDR3 length: 16 residues. Deletions cut 0 bases from V and 2 bases from J, with 12 bases between. The hyperthyroidism patients had all been newly diagnosed, and their disease duration was under 2 months. Their ages ranged from 18 to 65 years. PBMCs came from around 9.7 ml fresh peripheral blood.

Material: blood. This receptor was taken from a woman aged 18-30 years with Graves' hyperthyroidism. The genes are TRBV9 and TRBJ2-1; perhaps D is TRBD1 or TRBD2 (5 bases each). CDR3 region: CASSVEGDGAYNEQFF. The CDR3 DNA reads TGTGCCAGCAGCGTAGAAGGGGACGGGGCCTACAATGAGCAGTTCTTC.